This T cell receptor (beta chain) derives from a study of T cell repertoires in cytomegalovirus infection. Germline V gene sequence: CDR1 SGHRS, CDR2 YFSETQ. This CDR3 comprises 13 residues. TCRdb re-derived calls from the reads in MiXCR, one entry per CDR3 protein. The sample consists of about 300,000 distinct CDR3 sequences, over 20% of them appearing once. This clonotype was counted a few times. Its antigen is still unknown. Sequence at one end of the junction differs from germline and may be a read error. Whole-study findings and limits: In two of eight donors, the top clonotype was HLA-C-restricted CMV-specific. The cumulative frequency of public TCR beta families distinguished individuals who carried CMV together with the relevant HLA.

This TCR was sampled from a human donor in good health (CMV status not recorded). Some clones in this sample may be carry-over from other donors' samples. The sample was PBMCs. The chain recombines TRBV5-1 with TRBJ2-1; D may correspond to TRBD1 or TRBD2 (5 bases each). The CDR3 nucleotides are TGTGCCAGCAGTTTGGGACCTTACAATGAGCAGTTCTTC. Protein product: CASSLGPYNEQFF.